Shown below are 18 T cell receptor beta chains from a single sample sequenced in a study of shared clonotypes between healthy human individuals. TCRdb's table, derived via immunoSEQ multiplex PCR, lists solely in-frame clones and lacks some. The top ten clones hold more than 1.5% of a sample with roughly 700,000 clones, around two thirds of them seen once. Material for sequencing was memory CD4+ T cells sorted from blood. The subset is: CD45RA-negative fraction. All receptors derive from a woman under 40 in good health.

The V and J genes are TRBV11-2 and TRBJ2-6, with 7 bases aligning to TRBD1. The CDR3 has 18 amino acids. V shed 4 bases, J shed 0 bases, and the junction held 9 bases outside the gene matches. Germline loops: CDR1 SGHAT, CDR2 FQNNGV. As DNA, the CDR3 is TGTGCCAGCAGCTACCGGACAGGACAGAGCTCTGGGGCCAACGTCCTGACTTTC. Translating it yields CASSYRTGQSSGANVLTF.

The chain carries TRBV2 and TRBJ1-1; D call uncertain. Trimming shortened V by 4 bases and J by 8 bases, and 8 bases separated the two germline ends. Germline V CDR1 and CDR2: SNHLY, FYNNEI. The CDR3 is 11 residues long. CDR3 sequence: CASSGKVEAFF. Here the CDR3 DNA reads TGTGCCAGCAGTGGTAAAGTAGAAGCTTTCTTT. Full variable domain (missing parts from reference TRBV2 and TRBJ1-1): EPEVTQTPSHQVTQMGQEVILRCVPISNHLYFYWYRQILGQKVEFLVSFYNNEISEKSEIFDDQFSVERPDGSNFTLKIRSTKLEDSAMYFCASSGKVEAFFGQGTRLTVV.

The chain combines TRBV19 with TRBJ2-6, with 10 bases matching TRBD2. Trimming removed 10 bases from V and 0 bases from J; junction bases left unmatched: 3. The CDR3 is 15 residues long. Germline lookup yields CDR1 LNHDA and CDR2 SQIVND (reference sequence). CDR3 protein: CATAGGPSGANVLTF. In nucleotides, the CDR3 is TGTGCCACAGCGGGAGGGCCCTCTGGGGCCAACGTCCTGACTTTC. Looking up the rest from reference TRBV19 and TRBJ2-6 gives the full variable domain: DGGITQSPKYLFRKEGQNVTLSCEQNLNHDAMYWYRQDPGQGLRLIYYSQIVNDFQKGDIAEGYSVSREKKESFPLTVTSAQKNPTAFYLCATAGGPSGANVLTFGAGSRLTVL.

The rearrangement joins TRBV1 to TRBJ2-5; the table's D call of TRBD1 was not tested on the DNA. TRBV1 is noted as a pseudogene. The CDR3 runs 15 residues. This chain's CDR3 is CTSSQPRQEQETQYF. As DNA, the CDR3 is TGCACCAGCAGCCAACCGCGACAGGAACAAGAGACCCAGTACTTC.

The chain couples TRBV7-8 to TRBJ2-7; 11 nucleotides agree with TRBD1. Germline CDR1 reads SGHVS; CDR2 reads FQNEAQ. Trimming at V came to 5 bases and at J to 0 bases, leaving 12 bases not matched to a gene. The CDR3 length is 18 residues. CDR3 sequence (DNA): TGTGCCAGCAGCCACCGTCCCGGGACAGGGGGAAGCTCCTACGAGCAGTACTTC. It is translated as CASSHRPGTGGSSYEQYF.

This chain connects TRBV7-6 to TRBJ2-1; no reliable D call. V was cut by 1 base and J by 4 bases, with 14 bases left in between. The V gene's germline CDR1 is SGHVS and CDR2 FNYEAQ. This CDR3 has 16 amino acids. The CDR3 nucleotides read TGTGCCAGCAGCTTAGTTGGTGGGATGGGTTACAATGAGCAGTTCTTC. This encodes CASSLVGGMGYNEQFF. Together with reference TRBV7-6 and TRBJ2-1, the CDR3 gives the full variable domain: GAGVSQSPRYKVTKRGQDVALRCDPISGHVSLYWYRQALGQGPEFLTYFNYEAQQDKSGLPNDRFSAERPEGSISTLTIQRTEQRDSAMYRCASSLVGGMGYNEQFFGPGTRLTVL.

The rearrangement links TRBV30 to TRBJ2-3, with D possibly being TRBD2 (5 bases). V shed 5 bases and J shed 2 bases, with 8 bases lying between them. The CDR3 spans 12 residues. Germline CDR1 is GTSNPN and CDR2 is SVGIG (reference sequence). The CDR3 loop is CAWGLSTDTQYF. The DNA for the CDR3 is TGTGCCTGGGGACTGTCCACAGATACGCAGTATTTT. Combining the CDR3 with reference TRBV30 and TRBJ2-3 gives the whole variable domain SQTIHQWPATLVQPVGSPLSLECTVEGTSNPNLYWYRQAAGRGLQLLFYSVGIGQISSEVPQNLSASRPQDRQFILSSKKLLLSDSGFYLCAWGLSTDTQYFGPGTRLTVL.

A note on this clone: A much larger clone differs by one base, so this may be a read error. This chain links TRBV5-4 with TRBJ2-2, with 7 positions matching TRBD2. Trimming took 6 bases from V and 7 from J; bases not matched to a gene: 9. The germline gives CDR1 SGHNT, CDR2 YYREEE (reference sequence). The CDR3 length is 14 residues. CDR3 in amino acids: CASNSREYGGELFF. The CDR3 DNA follows: TGTGCCAGCAACTCGCGGGAGTACGGCGGGGAGCTGTTTTTT.

CDR3: CASSSAGPGGYEQYF. CDR3 in DNA: TGTGCCAGCAGCTCGGCAGGGCCCGGAGGCTACGAGCAGTACTTC. This chain joins TRBV11-2 and TRBJ2-7; D is possibly TRBD1 or TRBD2 (5 bases each). Germline V lookup: CDR1 SGHAT, CDR2 FQNNGV. The CDR3 is 15 residues long. Trimming took 4 bases from V and 3 from J, leaving 16 bases between them.

The chain uses TRBV4-1 and TRBJ1-5; D ambiguous. Per germline, CDR1 MGHRA and CDR2 YSYEKL. The CDR3 loop spans 15 amino acids. Trimming cost V 0 bases and J 5 bases, with 11 bases left between them. This CDR3 reads CASSQERGGYQPQHF. Written as DNA, the CDR3 is TGCGCCAGCAGCCAAGAACGAGGAGGGTATCAGCCCCAGCATTTT.

This clone was observed a single time. The V and J genes are TRBV7-9 and TRBJ2-7, with D possibly being TRBD1 or TRBD2 (5 bases each). V dropped 1 base and J dropped 4 bases, with 8 bases sitting between them. Germline CDR1 reads SEHNR; CDR2 reads FQNEAQ (reference sequence). This CDR3 contains 13 residues. CDR3 residues: CASSLGGKYEQYF. CDR3 nucleotides: TGTGCCAGCAGCTTAGGGGGGAAGTACGAGCAGTACTTC. Combining the CDR3 with reference TRBV7-9 and TRBJ2-7 gives the whole variable domain DTGVSQNPRHKITKRGQNVTFRCDPISEHNRLYWYRQTLGQGPEFLTYFQNEAQLEKSRLLSDRFSAERPKGSFSTLEIQRTEQGDSAMYLCASSLGGKYEQYFGPGTRLTVT.

This chain connects TRBV6-5 to TRBJ2-2; maybe TRBD1 (5 bases). The V gene lost 4 bases and the J gene lost 5 bases, with 17 bases spanning the gap. This CDR3 region has 16 residues. CDR1 and CDR2 (germline): MNHEY, SVGAGI. Written as DNA, the CDR3 is TGTGCCAGCAGTTCACCACTCCAGGGTTTAACCGGGGAGCTGTTTTTT. Protein product: CASSSPLQGLTGELFF.

V and J are TRBV19 and TRBJ1-5; TRBD1 agrees at 7 bases. Per the germline V gene, CDR1 is LNHDA and CDR2 is SQIVND (reference sequence). This CDR3 region has 13 residues. The V and J ends lost 5 bases and 5 bases, in that order; junction bases with no gene match: 3. The CDR3 here is CASSFDRDQPQHF. CDR3 bases: TGTGCCAGTAGTTTTGACAGGGATCAGCCCCAGCATTTT.

This clone was picked up a small number of times. In DNA, the CDR3 is TGTGCCAGCAGTAAAACAGGGGCCAACTATGGCTACACCTTC. This encodes CASSKTGANYGYTF. The chain joins TRBV27 to TRBJ1-2; TRBD1 matches at 7 bases. The germline CDR1 and CDR2 sequences are MNHEY and SMNVEV (reference sequence). The V and J ends lost 5 bases and 2 bases, in that order; junction bases with no gene match: 5. The CDR3 spans 14 residues.

The CDR3 reads CASSPVVTNTGELFF. The CDR3 DNA reads TGTGCCAGCAGTCCGGTGGTGACCAACACCGGGGAGCTGTTTTTT. The chain employs TRBV7-3 and TRBJ2-2, with D unclear. Trimming took 6 bases from V and 2 from J, leaving 13 bases between them. CDR1 is SGHTA, CDR2 FQGTGA, per germline. The CDR3 sequence is 15 residues long.

The rearrangement joins TRBV28 to TRBJ1-1, with D perhaps matching TRBD1 (5 bases). The ends were cut back, 5 bases at V and 3 bases at J, with 10 bases in the middle. The CDR3 totals 13 residues. From germline, CDR1 is MDHEN and CDR2 SYDVKM. The CDR3: CASSTRGYTEAFF. DNA for the CDR3: TGTGCCAGCAGTACACGGGGCTACACTGAAGCTTTCTTT.

The chain uses TRBV5-1 and TRBJ1-3, with unresolved D. The V end was cut by 0 bases, the J end by 4 bases, with 8 bases between. The CDR3 length is 14 residues. Looked up from germline, CDR1 is SGHRS and CDR2 is YFSETQ. The CDR3 DNA reads TGCGCCAGCAGCTTGGGGGCAGAGGGAAACACCATATATTTT. Its protein product is CASSLGAEGNTIYF. The full variable domain, with the rest looked up from reference TRBV5-1 and TRBJ1-3, is KAGVTQTPRYLIKTRGQQVTLSCSPISGHRSVSWYQQTPGQGLQFLFEYFSETQRNKGNFPGRFSGRQFSNSRSEMNVSTLELGDSALYLCASSLGAEGNTIYFGEGSWLTVV.

CDR3 sequence reads: CASSPSEAGAGEQFF. The CDR3 DNA sequence: TGTGCCAGCTCACCCTCCGAAGCGGGAGCGGGGGAGCAGTTCTTC. V and J are TRBV18 and TRBJ2-1; 8 bases match TRBD2. Germline V gene data show CDR1 as KGHSH and CDR2 as LQKENI. The CDR3 sequence is 15 residues long. The junction had 11 bases not matched to a gene; V was cut back by 3 bases and J by 10 bases.